This TCR beta chain is from a study of beta chain features in type 1 diabetes. The CDR3 consists of 14 residues. V was shortened by 3 bases and J by 0 bases, with 8 bases between the two germline ends. CDR1 is SGHTA and CDR2 is FQGNSA in the germline V gene. The whole isolated RNA underwent reverse transcription, so sequencing captured expressed TCRB transcripts. Assay used: immunoSEQ multiplex PCR; TCRdb lists only in-frame clones, some missing. The sample carries some 150,000 clones, less than 9% recorded once. The sequence was collected from a woman younger than 45 in good health. The sample comprised central memory CD4+ T cells from blood. The V call is TRBV7-2, the J call TRBJ1-2; D remains ambiguous. CDR3 region: CASSLGSTNYGYTF. The CDR3 DNA sequence: TGTGCCAGCAGCTTGGGCAGCACTAACTATGGCTACACCTTC.